This T cell receptor beta chain was captured in a study of T-cell reconstitution after alpha-beta-depleted transplantation in children. With respect to this clonotype: This may be a read error, as it is one base from a much larger clone.

Germline-derived CDR1 and CDR2 are LNHNV and YYDKDF (reference sequence). The CDR3 runs to 15 residues. TCRbeta library construction was performed incorporating unique molecular identifiers. Using its own MiXCR run on the PCR reads, TCRdb lists one record per CDR3 protein. The sample records hundreds of thousands of distinct CDR3 sequences, roughly 15% being singletons. The sample consisted of PBMCs from the stem cell graft donor, taken from the stem cell graft. This clonotype was obtained from a human donor who donated a stem cell graft to a child with acute myeloid leukemia. The V call is TRBV15, the J call TRBJ1-5, with D unresolved. The CDR3 coding sequence is TGTGCCACCAGAAGAGATCTGTCTGTTAATCAGCCCCAGCATTTT. It codes for CATRRDLSVNQPQHF.